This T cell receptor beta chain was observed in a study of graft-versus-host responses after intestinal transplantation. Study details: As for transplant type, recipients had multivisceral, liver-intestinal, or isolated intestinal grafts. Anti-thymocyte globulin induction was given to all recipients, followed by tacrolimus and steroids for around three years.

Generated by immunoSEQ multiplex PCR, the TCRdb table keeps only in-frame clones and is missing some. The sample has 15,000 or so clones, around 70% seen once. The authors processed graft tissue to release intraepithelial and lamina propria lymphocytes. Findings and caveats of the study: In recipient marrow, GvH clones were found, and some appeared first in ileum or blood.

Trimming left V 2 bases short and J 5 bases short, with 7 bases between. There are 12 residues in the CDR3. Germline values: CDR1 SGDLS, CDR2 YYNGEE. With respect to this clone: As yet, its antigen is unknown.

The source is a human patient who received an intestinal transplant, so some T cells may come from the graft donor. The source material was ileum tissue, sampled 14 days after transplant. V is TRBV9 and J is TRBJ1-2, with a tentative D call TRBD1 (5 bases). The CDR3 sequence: CASSVGTYGYTF. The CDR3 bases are TGTGCCAGCAGCGTCGGGACGTATGGCTACACCTTC.